This T cell receptor beta chain was sequenced during a study of OX40 agonist ivuxolimab in advanced cancers. Study-wide context: Hepatocellular carcinoma, melanoma, renal cell or head and neck cancer affected the dose-escalation patients.

Study-wide results and limits: At 0.1 to 3.0 mg/kg, clonal expansion of CD4+ and CD8+ blood T cells had occurred by week 6.

TCRdb's table, derived via immunoSEQ multiplex PCR, lists solely in-frame clones and lacks some. Of about 50,000 clones listed, roughly 90% are singletons. Comment on this clone: Its antigen remains unidentified.

Looked up from germline, CDR1 is SGHKS and CDR2 is YYEKEE (reference sequence). The length of the CDR3 is 15 residues. The ends were cut back, 0 bases at V and 8 bases at J, with 14 bases in the middle. The sequence derives from an adult with an advanced solid tumor such as melanoma, head and neck, liver or kidney cancer. Sequences were derived from CD4+ or CD8+ T cells sorted from blood, sampled in a trial of the OX40 agonist ivuxolimab. The chain couples TRBV5-5 to TRBJ1-4, with D possibly TRBD1 on 5 matching bases. The CDR3 protein is CASSLVWQGYEKLFF. CDR3 DNA: TGTGCCAGCAGCTTGGTTTGGCAGGGATACGAAAAACTGTTTTTT.